The 14 T cell receptor beta chains below were found in one sample sequenced in a study of blood T cell repertoires in COVID-19 (dated by TCRdb to the early 2020s). Library preparation was by the immunoSEQ multiplex PCR assay. What TCRdb holds here is the immuneACCESS table cut down to in-frame rearrangements. Part of the clones is not present; checked against another copy, under half of the missing clones reflect an unresolved V gene, and the others are unexplained. The sample table holds roughly 100,000 clones, of which around 90% were seen once. 4% to 6% of the sample is held by the ten biggest clonotypes. Sequenced: peripheral blood. The origin of the receptors is a human donor in a cohort sampled during active COVID-19.

The chain is built from TRBV11-3 and TRBJ1-2; D might be TRBD1 (5 bases). Germline assignment: CDR1 SGHNT and CDR2 YENEEA. There are 15 residues in the CDR3. The V end lost 1 base, the J end lost 1 base, and 10 bases lay between the germline ends. CDR3 nucleotide sequence: TGTGCCAGCAGCTTAGGAGGAGACAGTAACTATGGCTACACCTTC. Translating gives CASSLGGDSNYGYTF.

The V and J genes are TRBV5-8 and TRBJ2-7; D unresolved. From germline, CDR1 is SGHTS and CDR2 YDEGEE. CDR3 size: 15 residues. Trimming removed 0 bases from V and 6 bases from J, with 16 bases in between. The DNA for the CDR3 is TGTGCCAGCAGCTTGGCGGTAAGAATTGGTTTCGAGCAGTACTTC. As protein: CASSLAVRIGFEQYF.

This chain connects TRBV7-2 to TRBJ2-7; D is uncertain. Trimming stripped 4 bases from V and 1 base from J, with 8 bases between. CDR1 SGHTA and CDR2 FQGNSA come from the germline V gene. The CDR3 covers 13 residues. The CDR3 nucleotides are TGTGCCAGCAGCTCCCAGGTATCCTACGAGCAGTACTTC. Translated, it gives CASSSQVSYEQYF.

The genes are TRBV2 and TRBJ1-6, with TRBD1 matching 8 bases. V trimming: 6 bases; J trimming: 6 bases; junction bases outside the gene matches: 7. This CDR3 region has 15 residues. Germline V gene lookup returns CDR1 SNHLY and CDR2 FYNNEI. CDR3 DNA: TGTGCCAGCAGGGGAGGGACAGGATCTAATTCACCCCTCCACTTT. Translated, it gives CASRGGTGSNSPLHF.

The rearrangement joins TRBV7-3 to TRBJ2-1; 8 positions agree with TRBD2. Germline trimming cut 3 bases from V and 8 bases from J; bases unmatched to any gene: 6. The length of the CDR3 is 14 residues. The germline gives CDR1 SGHTA, CDR2 FQGTGA. The CDR3 sequence: CASSLLAGKYEQFF. The CDR3 bases are TGTGCCAGCAGCTTGTTAGCGGGGAAATATGAGCAGTTCTTC. Complete variable domain (other parts from reference TRBV7-3 and TRBJ2-1): GAGVSQTPSNKVTEKGKYVELRCDPISGHTALYWYRQSLGQGPEFLIYFQGTGAADDSGLPNDRFFAVRPEGSVSTLKIQRTERGDSAVYLCASSLLAGKYEQFFGPGTRLTVL.

The chain is built from TRBV9 and TRBJ1-1; the D gene is possibly TRBD1 (6 bases). V was pared by 7 bases and J by 0 bases, with 13 bases between. Germline V gene sequence: CDR1 SGDLS, CDR2 YYNGEE. CDR3 length: 14 amino acids. The CDR3, as DNA: TGTGCCAGCGGGCCAGGGGTCCTGAACACTGAAGCTTTCTTT. Amino acid sequence: CASGPGVLNTEAFF. Complete variable domain (other parts from reference TRBV9 and TRBJ1-1): DSGVTQTPKHLITATGQRVTLRCSPRSGDLSVYWYQQSLDQGLQFLIQYYNGEERAKGNILERFSAQQFPDLHSELNLSSLELGDSALYFCASGPGVLNTEAFFGQGTRLTVV.

The chain carries TRBV6-2 or TRBV6-3 and TRBJ1-5, with D perhaps matching TRBD1 (6 bases). Trimming removed 1 base from V and 4 bases from J, with 8 bases in between. The V gene's germline CDR1 is MNHEY and CDR2 SVGEGT. This CDR3 has 14 residues. In nucleotides, the CDR3 is TGTGCCAGCAGTTACTACAGGGATAATCAGCCCCAGCATTTT. Its translation: CASSYYRDNQPQHF.

The chain couples TRBV2 to TRBJ2-3; a weak D match, TRBD1 (5 bases). This CDR3 is built from 13 residues. Germline-derived CDR1 and CDR2 are SNHLY and FYNNEI. Trimming removed 6 bases from V and 6 bases from J, with 13 bases in between. CDR3 DNA: TGTGCCAGCAGCCCGTGGCAGGGCGATACGCAGTATTTT. This translates into CASSPWQGDTQYF.

This chain uses TRBV11-2 with TRBJ2-7; D not certain. Germline V gene lookup returns CDR1 SGHAT and CDR2 FQNNGV. The CDR3 runs to 15 residues. V lost 1 base to trimming and J lost 0 bases, with 10 bases between them. CDR3 bases: TGTGCCAGCAGCTTAGGAGACGTAGCCTCCTACGAGCAGTACTTC. This encodes CASSLGDVASYEQYF.

The V gene is TRBV24-1, the J gene TRBJ2-3; D uncertain. The V gene lost 0 bases and the J gene lost 0 bases, with 9 bases spanning the gap. The CDR3 is 16 residues long. Germline CDR1 is KGHDR and CDR2 is SFDVKD. CDR3: CATSDLPGVSTDTQYF. CDR3 bases: TGTGCCACCAGTGATTTGCCCGGAGTCAGCACAGATACGCAGTATTTT.

This clone was counted a single time. The chain is built from TRBV4-3 and TRBJ2-1; weak D call: TRBD1 (5 bases). The CDR3 is made up of 16 amino acids. V was cut by 4 bases and J by 3 bases, with 16 bases left in between. CDR1 and CDR2 (germline): LGHNA, YSLEER. DNA of the CDR3: TGCGCCAGCAGCCCTGGGGCCGATACTTTCTACAATGAGCAGTTCTTC. Its protein product is CASSPGADTFYNEQFF.

This chain connects TRBV5-1 to TRBJ2-7; D is uncertain. Germline loops: CDR1 SGHRS, CDR2 YFSETQ. V lost 1 base and J lost 4, with 9 bases in between. There are 13 residues in the CDR3. The CDR3, as DNA: TGCGCCAGCAGCTTGCACGACTCTTACGAGCAGTACTTC. Translation gives CASSLHDSYEQYF.

The J gene is TRBJ1-2, the V gene TRBV9; TRBD1 is a possible D gene (5 bases). The CDR3 is made up of 14 amino acids. Germline V gene sequence: CDR1 SGDLS, CDR2 YYNGEE. With 4 bases removed from V and 7 bases from J, the gap between germline ends came to 17 bases. In DNA, the CDR3 is TGTGCCAGCAGCCCGAGGGGAGGGGCGACTGGCTACACCTTC. It codes for CASSPRGGATGYTF.

This clone was seen only a few times. The chain has TRBV9 and TRBJ2-3; D is unresolved. V was shortened by 4 bases and J by 4 bases, with 22 bases between the two germline ends. The germline V gene encodes CDR1 SGDLS and CDR2 YYNGEE. There are 17 residues in the CDR3. The chain's CDR3 is CASSTSSPDFASDTQYF. Here the CDR3 DNA reads TGTGCCAGCAGCACCTCCTCACCCGACTTCGCCTCAGATACGCAGTATTTT.